A selection of T cell receptor beta chains follows, all from one sample in a study of graft-versus-host responses after intestinal transplantation. Profiled with immunoSEQ multiplex PCR; TCRdb holds only in-frame clones, not every one. In the table there are 35,000 to 40,000 clones, 75% to 90% of which are singletons. The source material was PBMCs, sampled roughly 34 months after transplant. The receptors here all came from a human patient who received an intestinal transplant, so some T cells may come from the graft donor. Each CDR3 is given with its conserved first and last residue. A D gene is named only where the DNA matches it firmly. A row's size may be missing; if present it is once, few, many or a size class.

CDR3nt: TGTGCCAGCAGCTTGGGACTAGCCCAGAATGAGCAGTTCTTC
CDR3aa: CASSLGLAQNEQFF
d_gene: TRBD2
v_gene: TRBV7-6
abundance: .
j_gene: TRBJ2-1

CDR3nt: TGCGCCAGCGAGTCGGAGCCCGGCGGGGGCCCTCACACCGGGGAGCTGTTTTTT
CDR3aa: CASESEPGGGPHTGELFF
d_gene: .
v_gene: TRBV5-1
abundance: .
j_gene: TRBJ2-2

CDR3nt: TGTGCCAGCTCACCGGAAGGGAACACTGAAGCTTTCTTT
CDR3aa: CASSPEGNTEAFF
d_gene: .
v_gene: TRBV18
abundance: .
j_gene: TRBJ1-1

CDR3nt: TGTGCCAGCTCACGCTTTGGATTTCAAGAGACCCAGTACTTC
CDR3aa: CASSRFGFQETQYF
d_gene: .
v_gene: TRBV18
abundance: .
j_gene: TRBJ2-5

CDR3nt: TGTGCCAGCAGTCCGACTGGAGGCGGGGGCTACACCTTC
CDR3aa: CASSPTGGGGYTF
d_gene: .
v_gene: TRBV7-9
abundance: .
j_gene: TRBJ1-2

CDR3nt: TGTGCCAGCAGCCCGAGACGACAGGGGAATGAAAAACTGTTTTTT
CDR3aa: CASSPRRQGNEKLFF
d_gene: TRBD1
v_gene: TRBV7-8
abundance: .
j_gene: TRBJ1-4

CDR3nt: TGTGCCAGCAGTTTGGGGCAGGGTGGCCAGCCCCAGCATTTT
CDR3aa: CASSLGQGGQPQHF
d_gene: .
v_gene: TRBV28
abundance: .
j_gene: TRBJ1-5

CDR3nt: TGCAGCGTTGACGTCGACAGGGGGCTATATGGCTACACCTTC
CDR3aa: CSVDVDRGLYGYTF
d_gene: TRBD1
v_gene: TRBV29-1
abundance: .
j_gene: TRBJ1-2

CDR3nt: TGCGCCAGCAGCCGAAATGAGGGCGGCTACGAGCAGTACTTC
CDR3aa: CASSRNEGGYEQYF
d_gene: .
v_gene: TRBV4-1
abundance: .
j_gene: TRBJ2-7

CDR3nt: TGTGCCAGCAGCTTACGGGAGAGCTATGGCTACACCTTC
CDR3aa: CASSLRESYGYTF
d_gene: .
v_gene: TRBV7-9
abundance: .
j_gene: TRBJ1-2

CDR3nt: TGCGCCAGCAGTGAGTCTGACTGGGATGAAGCTTTCTTT
CDR3aa: CASSESDWDEAFF
d_gene: .
v_gene: TRBV10-1
abundance: large
j_gene: TRBJ1-1

CDR3nt: TGTGCCAGCCGAGGGACAGGGGGGACCGGGGAGCTGTTTTTT
CDR3aa: CASRGTGGTGELFF
d_gene: TRBD1
v_gene: TRBV2
abundance: .
j_gene: TRBJ2-2

CDR3nt: TGTGCCACCAGCCACCGGGACAGGGTAGATCAGCCCCAGCATTTT
CDR3aa: CATSHRDRVDQPQHF
d_gene: TRBD1
v_gene: TRBV15
abundance: .
j_gene: TRBJ1-5

CDR3nt: TGTGCCAGCTCACCCAACGCAGGGGCCCTCTATGGCTACACCTTC
CDR3aa: CASSPNAGALYGYTF
d_gene: .
v_gene: TRBV18
abundance: .
j_gene: TRBJ1-2

CDR3nt: TGTGCCAGCAGTGTGGCAGGCGGCACTCAGCCCCAGCATTTT
CDR3aa: CASSVAGGTQPQHF
d_gene: .
v_gene: TRBV6-5
abundance: .
j_gene: TRBJ1-5

CDR3nt: TGTGCCAGCACCCGCAGTCAGGGGGCGAGCTATGGCTACACCTTC
CDR3aa: CASTRSQGASYGYTF
d_gene: TRBD1
v_gene: TRBV28
abundance: .
j_gene: TRBJ1-2

CDR3nt: TGTGCCAGCAGCTTAGGGCCGGAGCGGGAGCAGTACTTC
CDR3aa: CASSLGPEREQYF
d_gene: .
v_gene: TRBV7-3
abundance: .
j_gene: TRBJ2-7

CDR3nt: TGTGCCTGGAGTGTAGACAGGACCCAGCATTTT
CDR3aa: CAWSVDRTQHF
d_gene: .
v_gene: TRBV30
abundance: .
j_gene: TRBJ1-5

CDR3nt: TGTGCCAGCAGCTTAGGGCCATATAATTCACCCCTCCACTTT
CDR3aa: CASSLGPYNSPLHF
d_gene: .
v_gene: TRBV7-2
abundance: once
j_gene: TRBJ1-6

CDR3nt: TGTGCCAGTAGTATTGGGGGACCGGGACAGGGCACAGATACGCAGTATTTT
CDR3aa: CASSIGGPGQGTDTQYF
d_gene: TRBD1
v_gene: TRBV19
abundance: .
j_gene: TRBJ2-3

CDR3nt: TGTGCCAGCTCACCACCGCTGCGACAACAAGAGACCCAGTACTTC
CDR3aa: CASSPPLRQQETQYF
d_gene: .
v_gene: TRBV18
abundance: .
j_gene: TRBJ2-5

CDR3nt: TGTGCCAGCTCAGGGCAGACGGGAGGGTACAATGAGCAGTTCTTC
CDR3aa: CASSGQTGGYNEQFF
d_gene: TRBD2
v_gene: TRBV18
abundance: once
j_gene: TRBJ2-1

CDR3nt: TGTGCCAGCAGCTTGGACAGGAACACTGAAGCTTTCTTT
CDR3aa: CASSLDRNTEAFF
d_gene: .
v_gene: TRBV5-4
abundance: once
j_gene: TRBJ1-1

CDR3nt: TGTGCCAGCAGTGGGACTAGCGGATACGAGCAGTACTTC
CDR3aa: CASSGTSGYEQYF
d_gene: TRBD2
v_gene: TRBV28
abundance: .
j_gene: TRBJ2-7

CDR3nt: TGTGCCAGCAGCCGTACGGCGGACACTGAAGCTTTCTTT
CDR3aa: CASSRTADTEAFF
d_gene: .
v_gene: TRBV7-2
abundance: .
j_gene: TRBJ1-1

CDR3nt: TGTGCCAGCAGCAGGGGGCTTAGATACGAGCAGTACTTC
CDR3aa: CASSRGLRYEQYF
d_gene: TRBD1
v_gene: TRBV28
abundance: .
j_gene: TRBJ2-7

CDR3nt: TGTGCCAGCAGCTTAGCCGCCAGCTCCTACGAGCAGTACTTC
CDR3aa: CASSLAASSYEQYF
d_gene: .
v_gene: TRBV7-8
abundance: .
j_gene: TRBJ2-7